This section outlines one T cell receptor (beta chain) sequence together with its context. As yet, its antigen is unknown. Primers for the PCR totalled 60 Vbeta and 13 Jbeta. TCRdb's copy holds only in-frame clones and misses some; the assay was immunoSEQ multiplex PCR. The sample yields 45,000 to 70,000 clones, of which the top ten take up 12%. This record comes from a study of cytomegalovirus exposure and HLA in healthy donors. Broader study findings: Previously analyzed data showed that most TCR beta V segments were productive at a frequency of about 87% or about 30%. Clonal expansion, a later analysis showed, was greater in HLA-associated TCR beta chains than in equally common others. What a later analysis showed was that several of the most significant clusters appeared linked to common viral pathogens.

Although they were nominally healthy when sampled, donors likely had unrecorded immune exposures. The source material was PBMCs. This TCR derives from a woman aged 30 to 39 in good health and CMV-seropositive.

The CDR3 spells CATDFGQGQQPQHF. Here the CDR3 DNA reads TGTGCCACCGACTTCGGACAGGGCCAGCAGCCCCAGCATTTT. The chain links TRBV6-1 to TRBJ1-5, with 8 positions matching TRBD1. Trimming at V came to 10 bases and at J to 7 bases, leaving 12 bases not matched to a gene. This CDR3 spans 14 amino acids. Germline CDR1 reads MNHNS; CDR2 reads SASEGT.